The 21 T cell receptor beta chains below all came from one sample that was sequenced in a study of low-dose radiotherapy and immunotherapy resistance in tumors. This sample's time point: before trial treatment. TRAV- and TRBV-specific primers were used for first-strand cDNA, which covered alpha and beta chains. The authors ran 15 to 20 PCR cycles to amplify TCRs with a constant-region primer and V-primer adapter. Each CDR3 protein gets one entry after TCRdb re-called the reads with MiXCR. The sample includes tens of thousands of distinct CDR3 sequences, roughly a tenth of them seen just once. The source material was PBMCs, sampled before treatment. The receptors derive from a male donor with prostate cancer.

This clonotype was seen a handful of times. The chain combines TRBV19 with TRBJ2-1, with D perhaps TRBD1 or TRBD2 (5 bases each). This CDR3 is built from 18 residues. Germline V gene data show CDR1 as LNHDA and CDR2 as SQIVND (reference sequence). The V end was cut by 4 bases, the J end by 6 bases, with 25 bases between. The CDR3 region has the DNA TGTGCCAGTAGTACGAGGGTCTCTCGGGACCTCGTCAGCAATGAGCAGTTCTTC. This codes for CASSTRVSRDLVSNEQFF.

On this clonotype itself: A single base is all that separates this from a far larger clone, so a read error is likely. The gene calls are TRBV6-1 and TRBJ2-3; 8 bases match TRBD2. Germline CDR1 reads MNHNS; CDR2 reads SASEGT. The CDR3 length is 17 residues. The CDR3 spells CAISKYGLAITTDTQYF. As DNA, the CDR3 is TGTGCCATCAGTAAGTACGGACTAGCAATCACGACAGATACGCAGTATTTT.

This clonotype came up many times. V and J are TRBV9 and TRBJ2-1, with D perhaps matching TRBD2 (7 bases). V gave up 6 bases and J gave up 3 bases, with 16 bases separating them. The CDR3 spans 15 residues. The germline gives CDR1 SGDLS, CDR2 YYNGEE. The DNA of the CDR3 is TGTGCCAGCAATACGGGGGGCGGAATCTACAATGAGCAGTTCTTC. Its protein is CASNTGGGIYNEQFF. The full variable domain, completed using reference TRBV9 and TRBJ2-1, is DSGVTQTPKHLITATGQRVTLRCSPRSGDLSVYWYQQSLDQGLQFLIQYYNGEERAKGNILERFSAQQFPDLHSELNLSSLELGDSALYFCASNTGGGIYNEQFFGPGTRLTVL.

This clonotype was counted ten times or more. This sequence joins TRBV6-6 and TRBJ2-7; TRBD2 is a possible D gene (5 bases). This CDR3 is 13 amino acids long. Trimming removed 5 bases from V and 7 bases from J, with 15 bases in between. Germline V gene lookup returns CDR1 MNHNY and CDR2 SVGAGI (reference sequence). CDR3: CASSPGLASEQYF. The DNA for the CDR3 is TGTGCCAGCAGTCCTGGACTGGCCTCTGAGCAGTACTTC.

In its sample, this clonotype was seen many times. CDR3 nucleotide sequence: TGTGCCAGCGGAGAACATCACTCTGGAAACACCATATATTTT. Translation gives CASGEHHSGNTIYF. The V gene is TRBV6-2 or TRBV6-3, the J gene TRBJ1-3; no reliable D call. Germline V gives CDR1 MNHEY, CDR2 SVGEGT. The length of the CDR3 is 14 residues. Trimming shortened V by 8 bases and J by 0 bases, and 11 bases separated the two germline ends.

There are many counts of this clonotype. V usage is TRBV3-1 and J usage is TRBJ2-7; 7 positions match TRBD1. CDR1 is LGHDT, CDR2 YNNKEL, per germline (reference sequence). The CDR3 contains 14 residues. V trimming: 7 bases; J trimming: 5 bases; junction bases outside the gene matches: 11. Here the CDR3 reads CASTIMTGFNEQYF. CDR3 nucleotides: TGTGCCAGCACCATAATGACAGGGTTCAACGAGCAGTACTTC.

This clonotype was observed many times. The chain has TRBV12-3 or TRBV12-4 and TRBJ1-1; TRBD1 is a possible D gene (5 bases). This CDR3 comprises 14 residues. V was pared by 7 bases and J by 1 base, with 13 bases between. The CDR3 bases are TGTGCCAGCACTACAGGACACACGAACACTGAAGCTTTCTTT. Protein: CASTTGHTNTEAFF.

This clonotype came up many times. This chain connects TRBV29-1 to TRBJ2-3; D possibly corresponds to TRBD2 (6 bases). CDR3 length: 13 amino acids. From germline, CDR1 is SQVTM and CDR2 ANQGSEA. Trimming removed 7 bases from V and 0 bases from J, with 11 bases in between. The CDR3 region is CSAGGTSTDTQYF. DNA for the CDR3: TGCAGCGCCGGGGGTACTAGCACAGATACGCAGTATTTT.

This clonotype occurred many times. The chain carries TRBV11-1 and TRBJ2-3, with 13 bases identical to TRBD2. This CDR3 region has 15 residues. CDR1 SGHAT and CDR2 FQDESV come from the germline V gene (reference sequence). V trimming: 5 bases; J trimming: 4 bases; junction bases outside the gene matches: 3. CDR3 residues: CASSPGLAGADTQYF. CDR3 DNA: TGTGCCAGCAGCCCCGGACTAGCGGGAGCAGATACGCAGTATTTT.

Notes on this clonotype: This clone may be a read error of a much larger clone one base away. The gene calls are TRBV5-6 and TRBJ2-1; 11 bases fit TRBD2. Germline CDR1 reads SGHDT; CDR2 reads YYEEEE. Unmatched junction bases numbered 2, after V lost 5 bases and J lost 4 bases. The CDR3 spans 14 residues. The CDR3 sequence is CASSGTSGYNEQFF. In nucleotides, the CDR3 is TGTGCCAGCAGTGGGACTAGCGGTTACAATGAGCAGTTCTTC.

This clonotype has a count of ten or more. This chain links TRBV2 with TRBJ1-5; D not resolved. V was clipped by 6 bases and J by 0 bases, with 6 bases between them. The CDR3 length is 13 residues. CDR1 SNHLY and CDR2 FYNNEI come from the germline V gene. CDR3 loop: CASSYYSNQPQHF. The CDR3, as DNA: TGTGCCAGCAGCTACTATAGCAATCAGCCCCAGCATTTT.

In its sample, this clonotype was seen many times. Here the CDR3 DNA reads TGTGCCTGGACCAACCCGGGACAGGCGATGGTCTACACCTTC. Protein: CAWTNPGQAMVYTF. The chain employs TRBV30 and TRBJ1-2, with 8 bases fitting TRBD1. The J segment lost 10 bases and the V segment lost 4 bases, leaving 14 bases of the junction unmatched. The CDR3 loop spans 14 amino acids. Germline CDR1 reads GTSNPN; CDR2 reads SVGIG (reference sequence).

A remark on this clonotype: Since a far larger clone is one base different, this is likely a read error. The chain carries TRBV3-1 and TRBJ2-1, with D unclear. The V gene lost 3 bases and the J gene lost 9 bases, with 9 bases spanning the gap. Germline assignment: CDR1 LGHDT and CDR2 YNNKEL (reference sequence). The CDR3 covers 12 residues. This CDR3 reads CASSQIRREQFF. CDR3 DNA: TGTGCCAGCAGCCAGATACGGCGTGAGCAGTTCTTC.

About this clonotype itself: A much more abundant neighbour one base away suggests this may be a read error. J is TRBJ1-1 and V is TRBV6-1; D ambiguous. Per the germline V gene, CDR1 is MNHNS and CDR2 is SASEGT. V shed 9 bases and J shed 5 bases, with 13 bases lying between them. CDR3 length: 12 residues. The DNA of the CDR3 is TGTGCCAGAAGTTACGCTGGTACTGAAGCTTTCTTT. As protein: CARSYAGTEAFF.

In its sample, this clonotype was seen many times. V gene TRBV5-1 combines with J gene TRBJ2-5; 11 bases agree with TRBD2. Germline CDR1 reads SGHRS; CDR2 reads YFSETQ. The CDR3 is 16 residues long. V trimming: 4 bases; J trimming: 2 bases; junction bases outside the gene matches: 7. For the CDR3, the DNA is TGCGCCAGCAGCACGGCGGGACTAGCGGAACAAGAGACCCAGTACTTC. It translates to CASSTAGLAEQETQYF.

This clonotype was seen many times. This chain joins TRBV6-1 and TRBJ1-1; 7 nucleotides match TRBD1. The V gene's germline CDR1 is MNHNS and CDR2 SASEGT. V lost 4 bases, J lost 1 base, and 9 bases stayed unmatched. This CDR3 is 16 amino acids long. The CDR3 coding sequence is TGTGCCAGCAGTGGAGGTGGGCAGGGGGAGAACACTGAAGCTTTCTTT. Its translation: CASSGGGQGENTEAFF.

This clonotype was picked up many times. The CDR3 is CASSLAPSGETQYF. CDR3 DNA: TGTGCCAGCAGCTTAGCCCCGTCGGGAGAGACCCAGTACTTC. The V call is TRBV7-2, the J call TRBJ2-5; D gene uncertain. Trimming cost V 0 bases and J 4 bases, with 9 bases left between them. This CDR3 is built from 14 residues. Germline CDR1 is SGHTA and CDR2 is FQGNSA.

This clonotype was recorded at least ten times. The V gene is TRBV14, the J gene TRBJ1-1, with TRBD1 identical over 7 bases. V shed 4 bases and J 4 bases; nucleotides not matched to a gene: 6. This CDR3 spans 14 amino acids. Germline assignment: CDR1 SGHDN and CDR2 FVKESK. Here the CDR3 reads CASSLRQGGTEAFF. The CDR3 bases are TGTGCCAGCAGCCTCCGACAGGGTGGCACTGAAGCTTTCTTT.

This clonotype was detected ten times or more. The chain couples TRBV20-1 to TRBJ2-2, with TRBD2 as a possible D gene (5 bases). The CDR3 contains 15 residues. V shed 0 bases and J shed 5 bases, with 13 bases lying between them. CDR1 and CDR2 (germline): DFQATT, SNEGSKA (reference sequence). Here the CDR3 reads CSARDRGSGTGELFF. The CDR3 coding sequence is TGCAGTGCTAGAGATCGAGGGAGTGGTACCGGGGAGCTGTTTTTT.

This clonotype was seen ten or more times. A junction boundary mismatches the germline segment, possibly from a read error. The chain recombines TRBV15 with TRBJ2-7, with 9 positions matching TRBD2. Germline CDR1 is LNHNV and CDR2 is YYDKDF (reference sequence). This CDR3 spans 16 amino acids. The CDR3 spells CATSPRGSGGPIHIDF. CDR3 DNA sequence: TGTGCCACCAGCCCCCGCGGTAGCGGGGGACCGATTCATATAGACTTC.

This clonotype came up many times. CDR3 loop: CASSLGGDNQPQHF. As DNA, the CDR3 is TGTGCCAGCAGCTTAGGGGGAGACAATCAGCCCCAGCATTTT. The genes are TRBV7-9 and TRBJ1-5; D gene unclear. The CDR3 runs to 14 residues. CDR1 is SEHNR and CDR2 is FQNEAQ in the germline V gene (reference sequence). The germline V and J ends were trimmed by 1 base and 3 bases, with 7 bases remaining between them.